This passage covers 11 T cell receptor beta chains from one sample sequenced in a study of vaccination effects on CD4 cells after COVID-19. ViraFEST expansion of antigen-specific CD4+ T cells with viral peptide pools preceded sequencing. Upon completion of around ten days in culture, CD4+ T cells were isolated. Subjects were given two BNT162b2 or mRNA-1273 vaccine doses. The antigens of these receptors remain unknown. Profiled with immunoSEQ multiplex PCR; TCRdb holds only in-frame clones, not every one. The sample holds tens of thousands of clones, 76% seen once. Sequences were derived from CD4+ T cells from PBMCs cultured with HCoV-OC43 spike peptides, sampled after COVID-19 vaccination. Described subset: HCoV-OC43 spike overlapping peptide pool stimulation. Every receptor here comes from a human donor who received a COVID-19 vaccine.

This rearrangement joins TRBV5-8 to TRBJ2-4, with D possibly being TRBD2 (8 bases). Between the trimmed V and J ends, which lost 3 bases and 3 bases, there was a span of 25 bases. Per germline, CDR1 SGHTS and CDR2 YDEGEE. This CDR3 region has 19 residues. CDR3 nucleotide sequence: TGTGCCAGCAGCTCCCGGGGGGGAAGGGACAGATCTTTCAAAAACATTCAGTACTTC. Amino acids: CASSSRGGRDRSFKNIQYF.

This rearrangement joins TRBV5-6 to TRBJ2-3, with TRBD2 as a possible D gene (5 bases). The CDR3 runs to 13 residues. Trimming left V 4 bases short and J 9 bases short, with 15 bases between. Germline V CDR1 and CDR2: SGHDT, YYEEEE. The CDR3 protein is CASSPQDSYTQYF. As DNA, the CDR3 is TGTGCCAGCAGCCCCCAGGACTCCTACACGCAGTATTTT.

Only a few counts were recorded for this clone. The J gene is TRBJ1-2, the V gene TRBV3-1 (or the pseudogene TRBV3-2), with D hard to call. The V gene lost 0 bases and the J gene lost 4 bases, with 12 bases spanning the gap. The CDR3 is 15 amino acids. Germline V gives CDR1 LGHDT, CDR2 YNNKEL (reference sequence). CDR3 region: CASSQDWVGGYGYTF. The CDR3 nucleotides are TGTGCCAGCAGCCAAGATTGGGTGGGAGGCTATGGCTACACCTTC.

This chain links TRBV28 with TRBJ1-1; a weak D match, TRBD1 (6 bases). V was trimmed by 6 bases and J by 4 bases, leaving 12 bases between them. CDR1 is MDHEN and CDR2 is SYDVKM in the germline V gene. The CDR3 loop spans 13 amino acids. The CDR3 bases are TGTGCCAGCAGGGGGGGCCCGGGCACTGAAGCTTTCTTT. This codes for CASRGGPGTEAFF. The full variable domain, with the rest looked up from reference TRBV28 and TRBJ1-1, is DVKVTQSSRYLVKRTGEKVFLECVQDMDHENMFWYRQDPGLGLRLIYFSYDVKMKEKGDIPEGYSVSREKKERFSLILESASTNQTSMYLCASRGGPGTEAFFGQGTRLTVV.

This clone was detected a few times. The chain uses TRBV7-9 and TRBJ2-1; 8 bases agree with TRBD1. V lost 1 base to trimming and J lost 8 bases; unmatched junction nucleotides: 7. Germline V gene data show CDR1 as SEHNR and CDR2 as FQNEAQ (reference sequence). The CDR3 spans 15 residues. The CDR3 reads CASSLGFDRGYEQFF. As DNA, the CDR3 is TGTGCCAGCAGCTTAGGTTTTGACAGGGGCTATGAGCAGTTCTTC. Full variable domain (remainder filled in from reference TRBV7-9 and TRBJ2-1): DTGVSQNPRHKITKRGQNVTFRCDPISEHNRLYWYRQTLGQGPEFLTYFQNEAQLEKSRLLSDRFSAERPKGSFSTLEIQRTEQGDSAMYLCASSLGFDRGYEQFFGPGTRLTVL.

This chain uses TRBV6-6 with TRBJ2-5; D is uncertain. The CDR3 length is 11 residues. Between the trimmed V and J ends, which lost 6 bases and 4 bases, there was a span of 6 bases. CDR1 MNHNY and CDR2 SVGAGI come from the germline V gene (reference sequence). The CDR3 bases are TGTGCCAGCAGCACACGAGAGACCCAGTACTTC. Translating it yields CASSTRETQYF.

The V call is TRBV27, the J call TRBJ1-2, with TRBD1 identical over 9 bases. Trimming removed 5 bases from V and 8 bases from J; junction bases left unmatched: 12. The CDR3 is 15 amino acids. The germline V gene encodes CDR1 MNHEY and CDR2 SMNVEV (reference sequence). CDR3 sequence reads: CASSTTSTGGYGYTF. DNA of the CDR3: TGTGCCAGCAGTACAACCTCGACAGGGGGTTACGGCTACACCTTC.

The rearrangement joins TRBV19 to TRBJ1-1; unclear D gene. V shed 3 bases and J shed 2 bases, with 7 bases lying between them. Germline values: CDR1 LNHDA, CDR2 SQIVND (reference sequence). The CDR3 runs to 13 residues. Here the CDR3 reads CASSIAANTEAFF. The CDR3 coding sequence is TGTGCCAGTAGTATTGCGGCAAACACTGAAGCTTTCTTT. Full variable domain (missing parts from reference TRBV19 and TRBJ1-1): DGGITQSPKYLFRKEGQNVTLSCEQNLNHDAMYWYRQDPGQGLRLIYYSQIVNDFQKGDIAEGYSVSREKKESFPLTVTSAQKNPTAFYLCASSIAANTEAFFGQGTRLTVV.

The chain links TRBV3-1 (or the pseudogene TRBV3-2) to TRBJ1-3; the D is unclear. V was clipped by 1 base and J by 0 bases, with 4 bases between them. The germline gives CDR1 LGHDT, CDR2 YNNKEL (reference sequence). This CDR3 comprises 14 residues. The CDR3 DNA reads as TGTGCCAGCAGCCAAGGAGCCTCTGGAAACACCATATATTTT. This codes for CASSQGASGNTIYF.

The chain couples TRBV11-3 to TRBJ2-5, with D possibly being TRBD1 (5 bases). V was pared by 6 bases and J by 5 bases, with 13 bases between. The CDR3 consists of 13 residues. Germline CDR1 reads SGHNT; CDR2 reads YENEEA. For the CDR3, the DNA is TGTGCCAGCAGTACCGCTAGGGGCGAGACCCAGTACTTC. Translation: CASSTARGETQYF.

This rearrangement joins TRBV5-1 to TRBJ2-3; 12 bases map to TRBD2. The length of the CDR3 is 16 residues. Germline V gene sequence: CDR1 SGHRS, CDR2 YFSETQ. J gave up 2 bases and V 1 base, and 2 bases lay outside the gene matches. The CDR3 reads CASSLRTSGVTDTQYF. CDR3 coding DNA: TGCGCCAGCAGCTTGCGGACTAGCGGGGTCACAGATACGCAGTATTTT.